The next 10 T cell receptor beta chains were all read from a single sample in a study of tumor and adjacent non-tumor tissue in lung cancer. This sample's RNA came from whole unsorted tissue. Distant lung tissue was collected more than 3 cm away from the tumor edge. Three rounds of nested PCR, following a modified ARM-PCR protocol, produced the TCRbeta library. TCRdb reanalysed the multiplex PCR reads using MiXCR and keeps one entry per CDR3 protein. The table records about 43,000 distinct CDR3 sequences, roughly 60% of them present only once. Sequenced: distant non-tumor lung tissue. The receptors shown here come from a man aged 45-60 years with non-small cell lung cancer.

Concerning this clonotype itself: One end of the junction varies from germline; a read error may be responsible. J is TRBJ2-2 and V is TRBV6-5; 8 bases line up with TRBD1. The CDR3 sequence is 18 residues long. The germline V gene has CDR1 MNHEY and CDR2 SVGAGI. As DNA, the CDR3 is TGTGCCAACAGTTCAAGGGAACAGGGGGATCGTCGCACCGGGGAGCTGTTTTTT. Amino acids: CANSSREQGDRRTGELFF.

This clonotype is medium-sized by share. The rearrangement uses TRBV11-2 and TRBJ2-7; D not certain. This CDR3 has 14 amino acids. Looked up from germline, CDR1 is SGHAT and CDR2 is FQNNGV. V gave up 0 bases and J gave up 4 bases, with 10 bases separating them. CDR3 coding DNA: TGTGCCAGCAGCTTAGATAACACCTTATACGAGCAGTACTTC. Translation gives CASSLDNTLYEQYF.

This chain connects TRBV9 to TRBJ2-6, with D uncertain. The CDR3 consists of 14 residues. Per the germline V gene, CDR1 is SGDLS and CDR2 is YYNGEE. Trimming stripped 2 bases from V and 0 bases from J, with 3 bases between. The chain's CDR3 is CASSVFSGANVLTF. The CDR3 DNA reads as TGTGCCAGCAGCGTCTTCTCTGGGGCCAACGTCCTGACTTTC.

As to this clonotype: A junction boundary mismatches the germline segment, possibly from a read error. The rearrangement uses TRBV6-5 and TRBJ2-7; TRBD1 aligns across 9 bases. CDR3 length: 15 amino acids. CDR1 is MNHEY, CDR2 SVGAGI, per germline. The CDR3 coding sequence is TGTGCAAGCAGAATCCGACAGGGGGGTACCTACGAGCAGTACTTC. This translates into CASRIRQGGTYEQYF.

Points on this clonotype: Germline and junction disagree at one end, which may indicate a read error. The V gene is TRBV24-1, the J gene TRBJ2-5; TRBD1 matches at 9 bases. The length of the CDR3 is 15 residues. Per the germline V gene, CDR1 is KGHDR and CDR2 is SFDVKD. The CDR3 DNA reads TGTGTCACCAGTGATACAACGCGGGGACAGGGGACCCAGTACTTC. Protein sequence: CVTSDTTRGQGTQYF.

The table lists this clonotype with many counts. This sequence joins TRBV6-1 and TRBJ2-7; TRBD1 matches at 8 bases. Trimming cost V 5 bases and J 5 bases; bases outside gene matches: 8. The germline V gene encodes CDR1 MNHNS and CDR2 SASEGT. This CDR3 is 14 amino acids long. CDR3 in amino acids: CASSLTGEINEQYF. CDR3 DNA: TGTGCCAGCAGTTTGACAGGGGAGATAAACGAGCAGTACTTC.

A remark on this clonotype: An end of the junction does not agree with germline; a read error may underlie this. The chain carries TRBV10-2 and TRBJ2-3; TRBD1 agrees at 9 bases. The CDR3 runs 15 residues. CDR1 is WSHSY and CDR2 is SAAADI in the germline V gene. DNA of the CDR3: TGCGTCAGCAGCCGGACAGGGGACCGCACAGATACGAAGTATTTT. Translating it yields CVSSRTGDRTDTKYF.

The rearrangement uses TRBV28 and TRBJ2-7; tentative D call: TRBD2 (6 bases). Germline CDR1 reads MDHEN; CDR2 reads SYDVKM. The CDR3 has 15 residues. Trimming pared 4 bases from V and 10 bases from J, leaving 23 bases between. The CDR3 spells CASSYPERKEGEQYF. CDR3 DNA: TGTGCCAGCAGTTATCCGGAGAGGAAGGAGGGCGAACAGTACTTC.

As for this clonotype: Because it lacks the conserved phenylalanine or tryptophan at the end, this CDR3 is likely a read error. J is TRBJ2-7 and V is TRBV10-2, with 11 nucleotides matching TRBD2. Germline assignment: CDR1 WSHSY and CDR2 SAAADI. The CDR3 has 15 residues. CDR3 coding DNA: TGCGCCAGCGGTGATGGGACTAGCGGACCCTACGAGCAGTACTTG. Protein product: CASGDGTSGPYEQYL.

V and J are TRBV7-9 and TRBJ1-5; D unresolved. The germline CDR1 and CDR2 sequences are SEHNR and FQNEAQ (reference sequence). V was cut by 0 bases and J by 5 bases, with 5 bases left in between. The CDR3 totals 13 residues. Here the CDR3 reads CASSLAWDQPQHF. The CDR3 nucleotides read TGTGCCAGCAGCTTAGCCTGGGATCAGCCCCAGCATTTT.